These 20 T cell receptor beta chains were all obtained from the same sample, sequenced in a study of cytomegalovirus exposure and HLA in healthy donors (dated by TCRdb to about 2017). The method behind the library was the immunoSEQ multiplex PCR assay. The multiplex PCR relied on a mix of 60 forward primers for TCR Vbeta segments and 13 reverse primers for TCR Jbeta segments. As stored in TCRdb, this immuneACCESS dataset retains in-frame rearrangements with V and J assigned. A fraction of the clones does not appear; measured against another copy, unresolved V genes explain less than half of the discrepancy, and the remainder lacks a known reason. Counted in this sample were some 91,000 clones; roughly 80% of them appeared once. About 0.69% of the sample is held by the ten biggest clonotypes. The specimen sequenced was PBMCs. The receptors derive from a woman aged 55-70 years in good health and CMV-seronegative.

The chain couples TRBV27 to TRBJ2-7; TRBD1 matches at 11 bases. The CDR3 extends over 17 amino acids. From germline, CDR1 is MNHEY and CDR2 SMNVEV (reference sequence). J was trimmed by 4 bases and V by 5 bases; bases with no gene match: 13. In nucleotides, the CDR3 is TGTGCCAGCAGTCCATCCCTCCGGACAGGGGGCCTGTACGAGCAGTACTTC. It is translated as CASSPSLRTGGLYEQYF.

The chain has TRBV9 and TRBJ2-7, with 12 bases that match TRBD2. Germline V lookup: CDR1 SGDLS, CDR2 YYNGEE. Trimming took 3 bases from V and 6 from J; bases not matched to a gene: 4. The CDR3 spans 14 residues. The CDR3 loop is CASSGTSGGLEQYF. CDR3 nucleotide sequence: TGTGCCAGCAGCGGCACTAGCGGGGGGCTCGAGCAGTACTTC. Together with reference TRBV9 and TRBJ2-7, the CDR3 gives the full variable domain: DSGVTQTPKHLITATGQRVTLRCSPRSGDLSVYWYQQSLDQGLQFLIQYYNGEERAKGNILERFSAQQFPDLHSELNLSSLELGDSALYFCASSGTSGGLEQYFGPGTRLTVT.

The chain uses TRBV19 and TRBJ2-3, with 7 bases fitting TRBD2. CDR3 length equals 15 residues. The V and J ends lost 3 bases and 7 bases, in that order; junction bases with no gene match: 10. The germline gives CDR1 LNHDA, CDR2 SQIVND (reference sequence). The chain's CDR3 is CASSMRAGERNTQYF. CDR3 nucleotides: TGTGCCAGTAGTATGAGGGCGGGAGAGAGGAATACGCAGTATTTT.

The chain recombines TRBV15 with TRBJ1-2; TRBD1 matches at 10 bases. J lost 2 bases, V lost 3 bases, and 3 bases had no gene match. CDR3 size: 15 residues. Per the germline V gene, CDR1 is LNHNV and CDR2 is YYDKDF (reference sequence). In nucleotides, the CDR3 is TGTGCCACCAGCAGCCGGGACAGGGGAAACTATGGCTACACCTTC. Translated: CATSSRDRGNYGYTF. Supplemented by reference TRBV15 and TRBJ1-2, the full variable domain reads DAMVIQNPRYQVTQFGKPVTLSCSQTLNHNVMYWYQQKSSQAPKLLFHYYDKDFNNEADTPDNFQSRRPNTSFCFLDIRSPGLGDTAMYLCATSSRDRGNYGYTFGSGTRLTVV.

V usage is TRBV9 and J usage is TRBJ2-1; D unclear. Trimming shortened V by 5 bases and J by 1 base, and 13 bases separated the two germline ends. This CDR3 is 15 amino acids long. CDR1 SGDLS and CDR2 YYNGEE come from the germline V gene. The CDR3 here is CASRPAGYSYNEQFF. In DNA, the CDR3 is TGTGCCAGCAGACCGGCCGGGTATTCCTACAATGAGCAGTTCTTC.

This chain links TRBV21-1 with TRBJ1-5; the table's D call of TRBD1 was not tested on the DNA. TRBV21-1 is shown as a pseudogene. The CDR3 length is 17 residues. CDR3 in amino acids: CASSTFGGQDSNQPQHF. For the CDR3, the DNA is TGTGCCAGCAGCACCTTCGGTGGACAAGATAGCAATCAGCCCCAGCATTTT.

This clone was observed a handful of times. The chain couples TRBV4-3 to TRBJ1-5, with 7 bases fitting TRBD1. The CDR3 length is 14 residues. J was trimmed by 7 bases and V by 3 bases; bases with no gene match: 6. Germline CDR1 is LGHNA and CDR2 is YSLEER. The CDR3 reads CASSQGQWVQPQHF. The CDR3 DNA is TGCGCCAGCAGCCAGGGACAGTGGGTACAGCCCCAGCATTTT.

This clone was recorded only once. The CDR3 sequence is CASSGGLAASSSYEQYF. As DNA, the CDR3 is TGTGCCAGCAGTGGGGGACTAGCGGCTTCCAGCTCCTACGAGCAGTACTTC. V is TRBV6-1 and J is TRBJ2-7, with 11 positions matching TRBD2. This CDR3 contains 17 residues. Germline CDR1 and CDR2: MNHNS and SASEGT. V lost 4 bases, J lost 0 bases, and 8 bases stayed unmatched.

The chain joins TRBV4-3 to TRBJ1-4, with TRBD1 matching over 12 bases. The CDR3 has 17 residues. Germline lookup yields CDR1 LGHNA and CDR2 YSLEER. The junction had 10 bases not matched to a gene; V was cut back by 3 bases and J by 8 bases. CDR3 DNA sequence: TGCGCCAGCAGCCACCCGGGACAGGGGGCAGCGGGGGAAAAACTGTTTTTT. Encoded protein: CASSHPGQGAAGEKLFF.

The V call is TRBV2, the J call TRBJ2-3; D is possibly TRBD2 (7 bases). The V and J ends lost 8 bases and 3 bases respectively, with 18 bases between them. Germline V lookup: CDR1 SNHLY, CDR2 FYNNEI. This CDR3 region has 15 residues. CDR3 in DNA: TGTGCCAGCTCCCCTGGGGGGGGGCGGACAGATACGCAGTATTTT. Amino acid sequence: CASSPGGGRTDTQYF.

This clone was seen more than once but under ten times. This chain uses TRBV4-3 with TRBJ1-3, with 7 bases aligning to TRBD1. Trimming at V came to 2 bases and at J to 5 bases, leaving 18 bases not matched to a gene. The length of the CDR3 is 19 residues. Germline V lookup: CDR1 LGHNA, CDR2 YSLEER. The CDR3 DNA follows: TGCGCCAGCAGCCAAATAAACAGGGGAATCGGGAGTGGCAGAAACACCATATATTTT. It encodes CASSQINRGIGSGRNTIYF.

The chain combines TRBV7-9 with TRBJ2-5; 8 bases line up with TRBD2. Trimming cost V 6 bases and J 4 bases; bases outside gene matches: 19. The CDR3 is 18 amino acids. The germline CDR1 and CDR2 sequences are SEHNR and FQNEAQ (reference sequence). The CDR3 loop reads CASSLNPPSGRTLETQYF. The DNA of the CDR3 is TGTGCCAGCAGTCTAAACCCCCCCAGCGGGAGAACGTTAGAGACCCAGTACTTC.

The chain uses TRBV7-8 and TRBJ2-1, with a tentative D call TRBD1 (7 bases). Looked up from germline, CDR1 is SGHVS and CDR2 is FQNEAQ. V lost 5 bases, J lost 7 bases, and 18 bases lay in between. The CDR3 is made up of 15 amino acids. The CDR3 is CASSAGGNRWNEQFF. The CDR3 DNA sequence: TGTGCCAGCAGCGCAGGGGGGAATCGTTGGAATGAGCAGTTCTTC.

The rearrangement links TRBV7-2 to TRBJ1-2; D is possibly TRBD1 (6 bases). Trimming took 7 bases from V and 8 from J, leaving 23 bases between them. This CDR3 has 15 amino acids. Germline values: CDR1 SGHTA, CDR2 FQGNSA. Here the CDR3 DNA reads TGTGCCAGCACCCCGGCAGGCCAGGGGTGGGACGGCTACACCTTC. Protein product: CASTPAGQGWDGYTF.

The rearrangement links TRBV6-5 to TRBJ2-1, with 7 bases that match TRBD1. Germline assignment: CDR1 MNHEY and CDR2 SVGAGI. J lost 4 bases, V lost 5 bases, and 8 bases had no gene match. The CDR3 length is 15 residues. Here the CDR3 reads CASSPRGKVYNEQFF. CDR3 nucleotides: TGTGCCAGCAGTCCCAGGGGGAAAGTTTACAATGAGCAGTTCTTC.

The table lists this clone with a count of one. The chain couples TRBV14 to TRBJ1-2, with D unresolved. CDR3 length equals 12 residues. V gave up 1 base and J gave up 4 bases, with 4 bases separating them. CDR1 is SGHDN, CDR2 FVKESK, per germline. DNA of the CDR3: TGTGCCAGCAGCCAAGCGGGCTATGGCTACACCTTC. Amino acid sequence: CASSQAGYGYTF. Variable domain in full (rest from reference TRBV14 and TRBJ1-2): EAGVTQFPSHSVIEKGQTVTLRCDPISGHDNLYWYRRVMGKEIKFLLHFVKESKQDESGMPNNRFLAERTGGTYSTLKVQPAELEDSGVYFCASSQAGYGYTFGSGTRLTVV.

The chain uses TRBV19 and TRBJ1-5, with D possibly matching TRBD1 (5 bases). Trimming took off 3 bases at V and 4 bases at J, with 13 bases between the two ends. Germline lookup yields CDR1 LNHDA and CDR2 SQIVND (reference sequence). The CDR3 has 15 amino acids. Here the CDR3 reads CASSIGGNSNQPQHF. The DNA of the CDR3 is TGTGCCAGTAGTATTGGGGGGAACTCGAATCAGCCCCAGCATTTT.

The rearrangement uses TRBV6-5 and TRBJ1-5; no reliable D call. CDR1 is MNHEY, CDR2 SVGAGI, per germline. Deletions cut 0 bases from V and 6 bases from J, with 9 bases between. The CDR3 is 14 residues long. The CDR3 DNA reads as TGTGCCAGCAGTTACTCGAGGAAAACTCAGCCCCAGCATTTT. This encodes CASSYSRKTQPQHF.

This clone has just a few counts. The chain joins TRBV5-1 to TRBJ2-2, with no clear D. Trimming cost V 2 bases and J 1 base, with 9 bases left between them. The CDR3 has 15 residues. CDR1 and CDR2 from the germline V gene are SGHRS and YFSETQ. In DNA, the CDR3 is TGCGCCAGCAGCTTACTGTTTGGGAACACCGGGGAGCTGTTTTTT. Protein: CASSLLFGNTGELFF.

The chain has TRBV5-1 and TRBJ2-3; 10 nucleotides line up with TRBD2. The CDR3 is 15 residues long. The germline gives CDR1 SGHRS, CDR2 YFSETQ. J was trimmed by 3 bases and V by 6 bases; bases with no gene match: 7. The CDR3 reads CASTTGTSETDTQYF. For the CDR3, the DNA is TGCGCCAGCACTACCGGGACTAGCGAGACAGATACGCAGTATTTT.